Below, 29 T cell receptor beta chains from the same sample are listed, as sequenced in a study of T cell repertoires in cytomegalovirus infection. No antigens are known for them. TCRdb processed the reads anew with MiXCR; each CDR3 protein has one entry. The top ten hold roughly 15% of the sample, which has roughly 500,000 distinct CDR3 sequences, 25% to 35% seen once. The input for sequencing was cultured PBMCs, taken from culture after CMV antigen stimulation. These receptors originate from a human donor in good health (CMV status not recorded). Some clones in this sample may be carry-over from other donors' samples.

The V gene is TRBV20-1, the J gene TRBJ2-7; D is ambiguous. The CDR3 consists of 15 residues. V lost 0 bases and J 2 bases, leaving 14 bases between the germline ends. The V gene's germline CDR1 is DFQATT and CDR2 SNEGSKA (reference sequence). The CDR3 loop reads CSARDVRQDAYEQYF. The CDR3 DNA reads TGCAGTGCTAGAGATGTACGGCAGGACGCCTACGAGCAGTACTTC.

This chain links TRBV4-3 with TRBJ1-6, with D unclear. Germline V gene data show CDR1 as LGHNA and CDR2 as YSLEER. This CDR3 has 16 residues. The V end was cut by 0 bases, the J end by 8 bases, with 14 bases between. The CDR3 here is CASSQDPLSGDSPLHF. The CDR3 bases are TGCGCCAGCAGCCAAGATCCACTCTCGGGCGATTCACCCCTCCACTTT.

This clonotype was counted ten times or more. The chain joins TRBV7-2 to TRBJ1-1; unclear D gene. The V gene's germline CDR1 is SGHTA and CDR2 FQGNSA. The length of the CDR3 is 14 residues. Trimming took off 4 bases at V and 8 bases at J, with 17 bases between the two ends. The CDR3 DNA reads TGTGCCAGCAGCTCTTTGGGTAGGAGGTCAGAAGCTTTCTTT. It translates to CASSSLGRRSEAFF.

This clonotype showed up just a few times. CDR3 region: CASSQEVRTTNEKLFF. CDR3 nucleotides: TGCGCCAGCAGCCAAGAGGTCAGAACAACTAATGAAAAACTGTTTTTT. The chain carries TRBV4-1 and TRBJ1-4; unclear D gene. CDR3 length: 16 residues. Trimming left V 0 bases short and J 0 bases short, with 8 bases between. CDR1 MGHRA and CDR2 YSYEKL come from the germline V gene.

This chain joins TRBV28 and TRBJ2-7; D is unresolved. V was clipped by 8 bases and J by 4 bases, with 12 bases between them. CDR1 MDHEN and CDR2 SYDVKM come from the germline V gene. This CDR3 is built from 12 residues. The CDR3 DNA follows: TGTGCCAGCCAGCAACTGGAGTACGAGCAGTACTTC. Translation: CASQQLEYEQYF.

V usage is TRBV28 and J usage is TRBJ1-1; D ambiguous. This CDR3 has 16 residues. CDR1 is MDHEN, CDR2 SYDVKM, per germline. With 2 bases removed from V and 6 bases from J, the gap between germline ends came to 19 bases. The CDR3 coding sequence is TGTGCCAGCAGTTTAAATTTAGGGTTGGGTATCTCTGAAGCTTTCTTT. This sequence encodes CASSLNLGLGISEAFF.

The chain joins TRBV23-1 to TRBJ2-1; no definite D call. TRBV23-1 is placed among ORFs of uncertain function. V shed 2 bases and J shed 9 bases, with 20 bases lying between them. This CDR3 region has 16 residues. CDR3 sequence reads: CASSQRALTTRCEQFF. The CDR3 DNA follows: TGCGCCAGCAGTCAAAGGGCGTTAACCACTCGGTGTGAGCAGTTCTTC.

This clonotype has more than one count but fewer than ten. This sequence joins TRBV7-3 and TRBJ2-1; 14 bases align to TRBD2. The V gene's germline CDR1 is SGHTA and CDR2 FQGTGA. The ends lost 5 bases at V and 9 bases at J; junction bases unmatched: 6. The CDR3 extends over 15 amino acids. The CDR3 loop is CASSPTGTSGSEQFF. DNA for the CDR3: TGTGCCAGCAGCCCGACCGGGACTAGCGGGAGTGAGCAGTTCTTC.

V is TRBV4-3 and J is TRBJ2-5; 8 bases line up with TRBD2. Germline values: CDR1 LGHNA, CDR2 YSLEER. The CDR3 is 15 amino acids. Trimming took 0 bases from V and 7 from J; bases not matched to a gene: 7. CDR3 sequence: CASSQDWSGGPTQYF. The DNA of the CDR3 is TGCGCCAGCAGCCAAGATTGGTCGGGAGGGCCGACCCAGTACTTC.

The CDR3 here is CASRPDSYEQYV. The CDR3 coding sequence is TGTGCCAGCAGGCCGGACAGCTACGAGCAGTACGTC. The chain links TRBV2 to TRBJ2-7, with D possibly being TRBD1 (6 bases). Trimming stripped 6 bases from V and 3 bases from J, with 9 bases between. From germline, CDR1 is SNHLY and CDR2 FYNNEI. CDR3 length: 12 residues.

This clonotype was seen more than once but under ten times. This chain uses TRBV6-2 or TRBV6-3 with TRBJ2-7; 14 bases fit TRBD2. This CDR3 has 15 amino acids. J lost 6 bases, V lost 2 bases, and 3 bases had no gene match. The germline CDR1 and CDR2 sequences are MNHEY and SVGEGT. The CDR3 protein is CASSYAGLAGAEQYV. CDR3 DNA: TGTGCCAGCAGTTACGCGGGACTAGCGGGAGCCGAGCAGTACGTC.

This clonotype was seen ten or more times. This rearrangement joins TRBV11-3 to TRBJ2-5; maybe TRBD2 (6 bases). CDR1 is SGHNT, CDR2 YENEEA, per germline. The CDR3 is 14 residues long. Trimming took off 3 bases at V and 5 bases at J, with 13 bases between the two ends. CDR3 loop: CASSLEGLSETQYF. DNA for the CDR3: TGTGCCAGCAGCTTGGAGGGATTAAGCGAGACCCAGTACTTC.

The chain employs TRBV12-3 or TRBV12-4 and TRBJ1-1; D is unresolved. Between the trimmed V and J ends, which lost 2 bases and 4 bases, there was a span of 11 bases. The CDR3 length is 14 residues. The CDR3 region is CASSLLRGGTEAFF. CDR3 nucleotide sequence: TGTGCCAGCAGTTTACTACGGGGTGGCACTGAAGCTTTCTTT.

The chain combines TRBV12-3 or TRBV12-4 with TRBJ2-3, with 7 bases matching TRBD2. This CDR3 contains 16 residues. Trimming took 3 bases from V and 3 from J; bases not matched to a gene: 9. The CDR3 DNA follows: TGTGCCAGCAGTTTTGTGCGGGAGAGGCGAACAGATACGCAGTATTTT. Encoded protein: CASSFVRERRTDTQYF.

For the CDR3, the DNA is TGCAGTGCTAGAGGACTAGAAGCTCCAGATACGCAGTATTTT. Protein sequence: CSARGLEAPDTQYF. This chain links TRBV20-1 with TRBJ2-3; a possible D gene is TRBD2 (6 bases). Trimming pared 1 base from V and 4 bases from J, leaving 12 bases between. The CDR3 runs to 14 residues. Germline-derived CDR1 and CDR2 are DFQATT and SNEGSKA (reference sequence).

The chain couples TRBV6-8 to TRBJ2-2, with D unresolved. The V and J ends lost 6 bases and 4 bases respectively, with 15 bases between them. This CDR3 has 15 residues. Looked up from germline, CDR1 is MNHGY and CDR2 is SAAAGT. The DNA for the CDR3 is TGTGCCAGCAGCGGACGAGTACCTGGCACCGGGGAGCTGTTTTTT. Its translation is CASSGRVPGTGELFF.

This chain connects TRBV4-1 to TRBJ2-7, with D perhaps TRBD1 (5 bases). The germline V gene encodes CDR1 MGHRA and CDR2 YSYEKL. The V gene lost 0 bases and the J gene lost 3 bases, with 15 bases spanning the gap. CDR3 size: 16 residues. The chain's CDR3 is CASSQDVGSGNYEQYF. The CDR3, as DNA: TGCGCCAGCAGCCAAGACGTGGGGTCAGGGAACTACGAGCAGTACTTC.

The J gene is TRBJ2-3, the V gene TRBV24-1; TRBD2 might be the D (6 bases). With 4 bases removed from V and 0 bases from J, the gap between germline ends came to 16 bases. The V gene's germline CDR1 is KGHDR and CDR2 SFDVKD. This CDR3 contains 17 residues. DNA for the CDR3: TGTGCCACCAGTGACCTCGGGACTCAACGAAGCACAGATACGCAGTATTTT. It specifies CATSDLGTQRSTDTQYF.

The rearrangement joins TRBV7-2 to TRBJ2-7; 9 nucleotides line up with TRBD2. The CDR3 consists of 15 residues. J was trimmed by 2 bases and V by 6 bases; bases with no gene match: 8. Germline values: CDR1 SGHTA, CDR2 FQGNSA. The CDR3 loop reads CASSPDPSGAYEQYF. Written as DNA, the CDR3 is TGTGCCAGCAGTCCCGACCCTAGCGGGGCCTACGAGCAGTACTTC.

This clonotype was recorded many times. This chain uses TRBV7-9 with TRBJ1-6; 9 bases line up with TRBD1. CDR1 and CDR2 from the germline V gene are SEHNR and FQNEAQ (reference sequence). CDR3 size: 14 residues. With 3 bases clipped from V and 10 bases from J, the junction kept 4 bases outside the gene matches. The CDR3 spells CASSLGTGWSPLHF. The CDR3 DNA reads as TGTGCCAGCAGCTTGGGGACAGGGTGGTCACCCCTCCACTTT.

The chain employs TRBV7-6 and TRBJ2-3, with a possible D match to TRBD2 (6 bases). CDR1 and CDR2 (germline): SGHVS, FNYEAQ. With 4 bases removed from V and 1 base from J, the gap between germline ends came to 21 bases. The CDR3 extends over 18 amino acids. The CDR3 loop reads CASSSARAGSLGTDTQYF. CDR3 coding DNA: TGTGCCAGCAGCTCAGCCAGGGCCGGGAGCCTAGGCACAGATACGCAGTATTTT.

The chain couples TRBV5-1 to TRBJ2-3; TRBD2 might be the D (6 bases). V lost 3 bases to trimming and J lost 4 bases, with 24 bases between them. CDR3 length: 18 residues. Germline CDR1 SGHRS, CDR2 YFSETQ. DNA for the CDR3: TGCGCCAGCAGCTCGACCCCCCTAGCGACCTTAGCCGCAGATACGCAGTATTTT. Amino acids: CASSSTPLATLAADTQYF.

The table lists this clonotype with a few counts. The chain recombines TRBV7-2 with TRBJ2-4; either TRBD1 or TRBD2 may fit D (6 bases each). Germline V gene data show CDR1 as SGHTA and CDR2 as FQGNSA. Trimming removed 7 bases from V and 8 bases from J, with 15 bases in between. The CDR3 is made up of 13 amino acids. CDR3 nucleotide sequence: TGTGCCAGCATGGGGGGACATGCGGACATTCAGTACTTC. Protein: CASMGGHADIQYF.

The rearrangement uses TRBV7-3 and TRBJ1-5, with 10 bases matching TRBD1. V was pared by 0 bases and J by 5 bases, with 1 base of the junction left unmatched. CDR3 size: 15 residues. Germline lookup yields CDR1 SGHTA and CDR2 FQGTGA. The CDR3 is CASSLTGTGDQPQHF. DNA for the CDR3: TGTGCCAGCAGCTTAACGGGGACAGGGGATCAGCCCCAGCATTTT.

The J gene is TRBJ1-3, the V gene TRBV7-2; D gene uncertain. CDR3 size: 15 residues. Germline CDR1 SGHTA, CDR2 FQGNSA. V lost 2 bases to trimming and J lost 1 base, with 9 bases between them. CDR3 in amino acids: CASSLTLTSGNTIYF. The CDR3 coding sequence is TGTGCCAGCAGCTTAACCCTTACATCTGGAAACACCATATATTTT.

This clonotype was recorded a few times. The chain has TRBV12-3 or TRBV12-4 and TRBJ1-3; the D gene is possibly TRBD1 (6 bases). This CDR3 is built from 15 residues. V was trimmed by 5 bases and J by 0 bases, leaving 11 bases between them. The CDR3 loop is CASSRDTNSGNTIYF. DNA of the CDR3: TGTGCCAGCAGTCGGGACACCAACTCTGGAAACACCATATATTTT.

The chain uses TRBV5-1 and TRBJ2-1; maybe TRBD2 (5 bases). Trimming removed 4 bases at V and 3 bases at J, with 17 bases between. Germline loops: CDR1 SGHRS, CDR2 YFSETQ. The CDR3 spans 16 residues. The CDR3, as DNA: TGCGCCAGCAGCATCGGAGGCCTGAACAACTACAATGAGCAGTTCTTC. This translates into CASSIGGLNNYNEQFF.

The CDR3 nucleotides are TGTGCCAGCGGGGGCCCGATGAGCGCGAACACCGGGGAGCTGTTTTTT. Protein: CASGGPMSANTGELFF. The chain employs TRBV27 and TRBJ2-2, with a weak D call TRBD1 (6 bases). V was trimmed by 8 bases and J by 0 bases, leaving 16 bases between them. The CDR3 extends over 16 amino acids. Germline loops: CDR1 MNHEY, CDR2 SMNVEV (reference sequence).

This clonotype was counted between two and nine times. V usage is TRBV7-9 and J usage is TRBJ1-4, with D perhaps matching TRBD1 (5 bases). The germline V gene encodes CDR1 SEHNR and CDR2 FQNEAQ (reference sequence). CDR3 length: 15 residues. Trimming cost V 5 bases and J 5 bases, with 15 bases left between them. The CDR3 loop reads CASSTGPERNEKLFF. The CDR3 DNA sequence: TGTGCCAGCAGCACGGGACCGGAAAGGAATGAAAAACTGTTTTTT.